The 14 T cell receptor beta chains in this list originate from one sample, sequenced in a study of vaccination and CD4 T cells after COVID-19. Cultured CD4+ T cell DNA underwent sequencing with the Oncomine TCR Beta short-read assay. Using its own MiXCR run on the PCR reads, TCRdb lists one record per CDR3 protein. The table shows around 19,000 distinct CDR3 sequences, with about 56% occurring only once. Their target antigens are unknown. The treatment here: roughly 11-day PBMC culture with coronavirus spike peptide pools or control peptides (ViraFEST assay). The specimen sequenced was CD4+ T cells from blood, cultured in vitro. The receptor set was obtained from a human donor who had recovered from COVID-19.

This clonotype came up once. The rearrangement uses TRBV15 and TRBJ2-2; TRBD2 matches 7 bases. Germline-derived CDR1 and CDR2 are LNHNV and YYDKDF (reference sequence). CDR3 length equals 15 residues. J lost 2 bases, V lost 1 base, and 1 base had no gene match. CDR3 in amino acids: CATSRAGGNTGELFF. CDR3 DNA: TGTGCCACCAGCAGAGCGGGAGGTAACACCGGGGAGCTGTTTTTT.

This sequence joins TRBV4-2 and TRBJ2-3; 10 bases fit TRBD1. There are 15 residues in the CDR3. Germline V gene lookup returns CDR1 LGHNA and CDR2 YNFKEQ. The V segment lost 3 bases and the J segment 6 bases; nucleotides outside the gene matches: 6. The CDR3 protein is CASSQRQGARDTQYF. The CDR3 DNA reads as TGTGCCAGCAGCCAGAGACAGGGGGCGCGGGATACGCAGTATTTT.

This clonotype has more than one count but fewer than ten. V gene TRBV20-1 combines with J gene TRBJ1-1; tentative D call: TRBD1 (5 bases). The V end was cut by 1 base, the J end by 3 bases, with 18 bases between. This CDR3 spans 16 amino acids. From germline, CDR1 is DFQATT and CDR2 SNEGSKA (reference sequence). CDR3 DNA sequence: TGCAGTGCTAGAGTCTCGGGGGGGACGGGGGACACTGAAGCTTTCTTT. This codes for CSARVSGGTGDTEAFF.

This chain connects TRBV20-1 to TRBJ1-2; D uncertain. This CDR3 spans 15 amino acids. V was trimmed by 0 bases and J by 0 bases, leaving 11 bases between them. CDR1 and CDR2 (germline): DFQATT, SNEGSKA (reference sequence). CDR3 in amino acids: CSARDRRITNYGYTF. In nucleotides, the CDR3 is TGCAGTGCTAGAGATCGTCGGATAACTAACTATGGCTACACCTTC.

The rearrangement uses TRBV12-3 or TRBV12-4 and TRBJ2-1, with TRBD2 matching 10 bases. The CDR3 totals 15 residues. The V segment lost 7 bases and the J segment 4 bases; nucleotides outside the gene matches: 7. CDR3 DNA sequence: TGTGCCAGCACCGCCGGGACTAGCGCATACAATGAGCAGTTCTTC. Translation: CASTAGTSAYNEQFF.

The chain uses TRBV6-1 and TRBJ1-5; D remains unclear. Trimming removed 4 bases at V and 0 bases at J, with 10 bases between. Germline CDR1 reads MNHNS; CDR2 reads SASEGT. The CDR3 totals 15 residues. The CDR3 region is CASSAFGISNQPQHF. CDR3 in DNA: TGTGCCAGCAGTGCTTTCGGGATTAGCAATCAGCCCCAGCATTTT.

This clonotype has only a few counts. The DNA of the CDR3 is TGTGCCTGGAGTGTTCGAGGGGACACCAATCAGCCCCAGCATTTT. Its protein is CAWSVRGDTNQPQHF. This chain connects TRBV30 to TRBJ1-5, with a tentative D call TRBD1 (6 bases). CDR3 size: 15 residues. With 0 bases removed from V and 3 bases from J, the gap between germline ends came to 12 bases. Germline CDR1 GTSNPN, CDR2 SVGIG (reference sequence).

This clonotype was observed a few times. The chain has TRBV5-1 and TRBJ1-5; D uncertain. CDR1 is SGHRS and CDR2 is YFSETQ in the germline V gene. The CDR3 extends over 15 amino acids. The ends were cut back, 0 bases at V and 0 bases at J, with 7 bases in the middle. CDR3 sequence (DNA): TGCGCCAGCAGCTTGGCAGGAAATAGCAATCAGCCCCAGCATTTT. Its translation is CASSLAGNSNQPQHF.

This clonotype has just a few counts. The gene calls are TRBV6-2 or TRBV6-3 and TRBJ1-5; 9 nucleotides line up with TRBD1. CDR3 size: 15 residues. J gave up 5 bases and V 5 bases, and 7 bases lay outside the gene matches. The germline V gene encodes CDR1 MNHEY and CDR2 SVGEGT. The CDR3 nucleotides read TGTGCCAGCAGTCCGCCCGACAGGGGGGATCAGCCCCAGCATTTT. Its translation: CASSPPDRGDQPQHF.

The chain carries TRBV5-1 and TRBJ2-1; 13 positions agree with TRBD2. Germline V CDR1 and CDR2: SGHRS, YFSETQ. The ends lost 4 bases at V and 3 bases at J; junction bases unmatched: 7. CDR3 size: 17 residues. CDR3 amino acids: CASSRFTSGRDYNEQFF. CDR3 in DNA: TGCGCCAGCAGCCGGTTTACTAGCGGGAGGGACTACAATGAGCAGTTCTTC.

This clonotype was detected a few times. The rearrangement links TRBV20-1 to TRBJ2-5; the D gene is possibly TRBD2 (5 bases). The CDR3 length is 12 residues. Germline V gene lookup returns CDR1 DFQATT and CDR2 SNEGSKA (reference sequence). Between the trimmed V and J ends, which lost 6 bases and 4 bases, there was a span of 12 bases. The CDR3 spells CSAIDYAETQYF. CDR3 nucleotide sequence: TGCAGTGCGATCGACTATGCAGAGACCCAGTACTTC.

The genes are TRBV7-8 and TRBJ1-1; tentative D call: TRBD1 (5 bases). The V and J ends lost 5 bases and 1 base respectively, with 14 bases between them. This CDR3 is 15 amino acids long. CDR1 is SGHVS and CDR2 is FQNEAQ in the germline V gene. The CDR3 sequence is CASSPFRVENTEAFF. The CDR3 DNA follows: TGTGCCAGCAGCCCCTTCAGGGTGGAGAACACTGAAGCTTTCTTT.

This CDR3 reads CASSLDGNTEAFF. In nucleotides, the CDR3 is TGCGCCAGCAGCCTGGACGGGAACACTGAAGCTTTCTTT. The chain recombines TRBV4-3 with TRBJ1-1, with D unclear. Trimming pared 4 bases from V and 1 base from J, leaving 7 bases between. The CDR3 length is 13 residues. Germline assignment: CDR1 LGHNA and CDR2 YSLEER.

The chain employs TRBV27 and TRBJ2-5; no firm D call. Germline V lookup: CDR1 MNHEY, CDR2 SMNVEV (reference sequence). V was pared by 6 bases and J by 2 bases, with 10 bases between. The CDR3 spans 13 residues. DNA for the CDR3: TGTGCCAGCAGGCGTAGAGTACAAGAGACCCAGTACTTC. It translates to CASRRRVQETQYF.